This T cell receptor beta chain was profiled in a study of T cells after yellow fever vaccination. CDR1 MNHEY and CDR2 SVGEGT come from the germline V gene. The V and J ends lost 6 bases and 7 bases respectively, with 18 bases between them. The CDR3 consists of 14 residues. MiXCR was run by TCRdb on the 5' RACE reads, yielding one entry per CDR3 protein. This sample has roughly 310,000 distinct CDR3 sequences, with 8.7% found just once. This sequence was found in a man younger than 35 who received the YFV17D yellow fever vaccine. The chain is built from TRBV6-2 or TRBV6-3 and TRBJ1-2; the D gene is possibly TRBD1 (6 bases). Specimen: PBMCs, collected on the day of the first yellow fever vaccination. CDR3 DNA sequence: TGTGCCAGCAGCCGAGGGGGGCCTCGCCGTGGCTACACCTTC. Encoded protein: CASSRGGPRRGYTF.